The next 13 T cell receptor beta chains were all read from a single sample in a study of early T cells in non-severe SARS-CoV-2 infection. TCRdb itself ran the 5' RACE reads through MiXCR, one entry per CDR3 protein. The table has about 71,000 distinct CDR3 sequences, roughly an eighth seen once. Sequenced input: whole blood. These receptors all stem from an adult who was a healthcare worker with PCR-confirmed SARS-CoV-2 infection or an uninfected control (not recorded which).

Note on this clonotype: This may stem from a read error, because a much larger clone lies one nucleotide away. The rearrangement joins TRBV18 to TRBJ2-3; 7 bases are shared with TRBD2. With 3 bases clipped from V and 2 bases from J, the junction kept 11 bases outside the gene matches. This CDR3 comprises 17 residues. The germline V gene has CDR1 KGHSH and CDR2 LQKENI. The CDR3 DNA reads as TGTGCCAGCTCACCCCCGAATCGGCTAGCGGACACAGATACGCAGTATTTT. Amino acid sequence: CASSPPNRLADTDTQYF.

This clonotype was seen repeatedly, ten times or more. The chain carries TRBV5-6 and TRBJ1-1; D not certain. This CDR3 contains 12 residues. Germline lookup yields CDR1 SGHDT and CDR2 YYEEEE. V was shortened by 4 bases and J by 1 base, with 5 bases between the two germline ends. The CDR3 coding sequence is TGTGCCAGCAGCCCCGGGAACACTGAAGCTTTCTTT. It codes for CASSPGNTEAFF.

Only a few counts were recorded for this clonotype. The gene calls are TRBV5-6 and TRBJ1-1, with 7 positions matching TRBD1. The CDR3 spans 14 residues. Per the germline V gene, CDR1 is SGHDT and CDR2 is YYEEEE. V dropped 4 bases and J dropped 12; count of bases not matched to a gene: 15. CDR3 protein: CASSRAGTERITFF. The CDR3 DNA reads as TGTGCCAGCAGCCGAGCCGGGACAGAACGAATAACTTTCTTT.

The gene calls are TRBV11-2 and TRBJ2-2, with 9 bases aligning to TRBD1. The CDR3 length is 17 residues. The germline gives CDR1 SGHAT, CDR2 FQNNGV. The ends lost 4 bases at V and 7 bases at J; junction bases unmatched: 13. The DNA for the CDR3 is TGTGCCAGCAGCTCGACGGTCGAGACAGGGGGAGGCGGGGAGCTGTTTTTT. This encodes CASSSTVETGGGGELFF.

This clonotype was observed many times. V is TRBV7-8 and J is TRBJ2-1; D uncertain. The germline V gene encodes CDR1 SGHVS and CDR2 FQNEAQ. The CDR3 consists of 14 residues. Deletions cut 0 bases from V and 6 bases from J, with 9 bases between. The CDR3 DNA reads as TGTGCCAGCAGCTTAGCGCCTCGAGTCAATGAGCAGTTCTTC. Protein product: CASSLAPRVNEQFF.

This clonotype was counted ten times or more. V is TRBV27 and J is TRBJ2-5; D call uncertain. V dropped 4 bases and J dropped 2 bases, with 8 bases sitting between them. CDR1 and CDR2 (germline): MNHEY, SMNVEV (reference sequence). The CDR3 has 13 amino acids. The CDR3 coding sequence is TGTGCCAGCAGTTCCAGGTGGCAAGAGACCCAGTACTTC. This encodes CASSSRWQETQYF.

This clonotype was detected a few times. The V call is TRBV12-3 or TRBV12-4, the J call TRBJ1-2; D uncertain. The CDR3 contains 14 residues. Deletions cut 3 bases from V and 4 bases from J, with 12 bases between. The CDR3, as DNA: TGTGCCAGCAGTTTCCGGACGGAGATCTATGGCTACACCTTC. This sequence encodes CASSFRTEIYGYTF.

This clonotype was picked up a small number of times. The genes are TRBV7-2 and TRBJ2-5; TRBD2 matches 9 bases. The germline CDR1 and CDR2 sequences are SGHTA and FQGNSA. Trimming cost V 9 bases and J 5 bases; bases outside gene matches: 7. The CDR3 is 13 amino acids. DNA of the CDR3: TGTGCCAGTCGAGCGGGGGGCGGGGAGACCCAGTACTTC. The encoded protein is CASRAGGGETQYF.

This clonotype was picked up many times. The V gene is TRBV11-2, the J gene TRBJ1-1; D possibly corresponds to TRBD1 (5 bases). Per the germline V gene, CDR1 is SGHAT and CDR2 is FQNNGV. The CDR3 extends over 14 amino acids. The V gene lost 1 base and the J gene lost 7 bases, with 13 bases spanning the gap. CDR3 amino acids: CASSLGLRGLEAFF. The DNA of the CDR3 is TGTGCCAGCAGCTTAGGTTTGAGGGGACTTGAAGCTTTCTTT.

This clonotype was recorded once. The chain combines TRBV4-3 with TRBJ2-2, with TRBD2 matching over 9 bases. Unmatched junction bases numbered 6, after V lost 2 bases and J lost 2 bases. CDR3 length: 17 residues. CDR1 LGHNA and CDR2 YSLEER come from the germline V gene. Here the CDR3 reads CASSQTLAGANTGELFF. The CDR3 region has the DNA TGCGCCAGCAGCCAAACTTTAGCGGGGGCCAACACCGGGGAGCTGTTTTTT.

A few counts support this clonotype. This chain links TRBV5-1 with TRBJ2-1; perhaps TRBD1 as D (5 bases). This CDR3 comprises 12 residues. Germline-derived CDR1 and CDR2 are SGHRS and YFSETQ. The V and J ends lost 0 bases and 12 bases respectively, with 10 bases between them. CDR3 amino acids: CASSLEGVVQFF. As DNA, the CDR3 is TGCGCCAGCAGCTTGGAAGGGGTTGTGCAGTTCTTC.

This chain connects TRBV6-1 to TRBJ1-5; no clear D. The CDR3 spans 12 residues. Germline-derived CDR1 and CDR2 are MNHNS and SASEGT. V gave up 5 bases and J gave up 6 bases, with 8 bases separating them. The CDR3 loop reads CASSLSGQPQHF. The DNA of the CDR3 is TGTGCCAGCAGTTTAAGCGGTCAGCCCCAGCATTTT.

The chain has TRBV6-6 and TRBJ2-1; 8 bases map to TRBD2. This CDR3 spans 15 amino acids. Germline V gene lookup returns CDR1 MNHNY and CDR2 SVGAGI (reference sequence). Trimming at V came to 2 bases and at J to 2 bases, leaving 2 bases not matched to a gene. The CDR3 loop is CASSYERETYNEQFF. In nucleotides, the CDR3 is TGTGCCAGCAGTTACGAGCGGGAGACCTACAATGAGCAGTTCTTC.